Below, 10 T cell receptor beta chains from the same sample are listed, as sequenced in a study of spatial heterogeneity in lung cancer. Time point of the sample: sample taken at primary tumor resection. Whole RNA came from tumor, nontumor lung or frozen PBMC and was sequenced without being sorted. From the 5' RACE reads, TCRdb called clonotypes with MiXCR, one entry per CDR3 protein. The table has about 6,900 distinct CDR3 sequences, approximately 4% seen once. The source was normal lung tissue next to the tumor, collected at surgery. Source of these receptors: a female donor with early-stage non-small cell lung cancer.

This clonotype was counted between two and nine times. J is TRBJ2-1 and V is TRBV4-3, with 8 nucleotides matching TRBD2. The CDR3 length is 15 residues. Germline V gene data show CDR1 as LGHNA and CDR2 as YSLEER. V gave up 0 bases and J gave up 7 bases; unmatched junction bases: 5. The CDR3 spells CASSQEGGGTNEQFF. CDR3 nucleotides: TGCGCCAGCAGCCAAGAAGGCGGGGGGACGAATGAGCAGTTCTTC.

At least ten counts were recorded for this clonotype. V gene TRBV2 combines with J gene TRBJ1-4; D gene unclear. Germline CDR1 and CDR2: SNHLY and FYNNEI. The CDR3 spans 15 residues. V lost 1 base and J 6 bases, leaving 12 bases between the germline ends. CDR3: CASSEEGASYEKLFF. CDR3 bases: TGTGCCAGCAGTGAAGAGGGCGCGTCTTATGAAAAACTGTTTTTT.

This clonotype was recorded at least ten times. The V gene is TRBV2, the J gene TRBJ2-5, with D maybe TRBD2 (5 bases). The CDR3 covers 13 residues. The V end lost 6 bases, the J end lost 3 bases, and 11 bases lay between the germline ends. CDR1 is SNHLY and CDR2 is FYNNEI in the germline V gene. The CDR3: CASRWGAEETQYF. The DNA for the CDR3 is TGTGCCAGCAGGTGGGGAGCAGAAGAGACCCAGTACTTC.

The table lists this clonotype with a few counts. The V and J genes are TRBV12-3 or TRBV12-4 and TRBJ2-3; the D is unclear. Trimming removed 3 bases at V and 4 bases at J, with 8 bases between. The CDR3 is 13 amino acids. The CDR3 loop is CASSFGSADTQYF. CDR3 in DNA: TGTGCCAGCAGTTTTGGGTCCGCAGATACGCAGTATTTT.

This clonotype was recorded many times. The gene calls are TRBV18 and TRBJ2-1, with 11 bases fitting TRBD2. This CDR3 is 15 amino acids long. Trimming at V came to 0 bases and at J to 10 bases, leaving 5 bases not matched to a gene. Germline V gene sequence: CDR1 KGHSH, CDR2 LQKENI. The CDR3 DNA reads as TGTGCCAGCTCACCACCTAGCGGGGGGGCCTCGGAGCAGTTCTTC. Translated: CASSPPSGGASEQFF.

This clonotype showed up many times. The CDR3 spells CASSLGGTSNQPQHF. CDR3 coding DNA: TGTGCCAGCAGCTTAGGGGGGACTTCAAATCAGCCCCAGCATTTT. The chain employs TRBV7-2 and TRBJ1-5, with D perhaps matching TRBD1 (5 bases). CDR1 is SGHTA, CDR2 FQGNSA, per germline. Between the trimmed V and J ends, which lost 1 base and 4 bases, there was a span of 11 bases. This CDR3 comprises 15 residues.

This clonotype is labeled medium-sized. J is TRBJ1-1 and V is TRBV9, with D possibly matching TRBD1 (6 bases). The germline gives CDR1 SGDLS, CDR2 YYNGEE. CDR3 length: 16 residues. The ends were cut back, 0 bases at V and 0 bases at J, with 12 bases in the middle. CDR3 residues: CASSVAGGGMNTEAFF. Written as DNA, the CDR3 is TGTGCCAGCAGCGTAGCTGGGGGCGGAATGAACACTGAAGCTTTCTTT.

This clonotype was observed many times. The chain joins TRBV7-9 to TRBJ2-2, with a tentative D call TRBD1 (6 bases). V lost 4 bases, J lost 4 bases, and 16 bases lay in between. The CDR3 extends over 16 amino acids. CDR1 is SEHNR and CDR2 is FQNEAQ in the germline V gene (reference sequence). The CDR3 sequence: CASSSRKGDGTGELFF. CDR3 bases: TGTGCCAGCAGCTCCCGAAAGGGGGATGGCACCGGGGAGCTGTTTTTT.

The table lists this clonotype with many counts. This chain joins TRBV20-1 and TRBJ2-7; D may be TRBD1 (5 bases). With 6 bases removed from V and 2 bases from J, the gap between germline ends came to 11 bases. Germline loops: CDR1 DFQATT, CDR2 SNEGSKA (reference sequence). The CDR3 is made up of 12 amino acids. The DNA of the CDR3 is TGCAGTGCAGATACAGGCCCCTACGAGCAGTACTTC. It yields the protein CSADTGPYEQYF.

This clonotype was counted ten times or more. The chain uses TRBV27 and TRBJ2-1, with 9 bases identical to TRBD1. V lost 0 bases to trimming and J lost 6 bases; unmatched junction nucleotides: 6. Germline values: CDR1 MNHEY, CDR2 SMNVEV (reference sequence). The length of the CDR3 is 16 residues. Here the CDR3 reads CASSLSGTGQGNEQFF. The CDR3 DNA reads as TGTGCCAGCAGTTTATCGGGGACAGGGCAGGGCAATGAGCAGTTCTTC.